This paragraph reports one TCR beta chain. Its antigen is currently unknown. Germline CDR1 reads SNHLY; CDR2 reads FYNNEI. V was trimmed by 4 bases and J by 6 bases, leaving 13 bases between them. The CDR3 length is 13 residues. This sample was included in a study of cytomegalovirus exposure and HLA in healthy donors. Findings and limits, study-wide: It was reported that the classifier diagnosed cytomegalovirus status with high specificity and sensitivity in both the original and validation cohorts. It was 164 TCR beta chains that were listed as cytomegalovirus-associated. There were some public TCRs occurring in many donors, but most TCR sequences were rare.

Clones were sequenced by immunoSEQ multiplex PCR, and TCRdb holds only the in-frame ones, with some missing. The sample has some 72,000 clones; 95% to 97% are singletons. Sequencing was performed on PBMCs. This chain uses TRBV2 with TRBJ2-7; possibly TRBD2 for D (6 bases). The sequence was obtained from a man younger than 30 in good health and CMV-seropositive. This CDR3 is CASSGRAISEQYF. CDR3 in DNA: TGTGCCAGCAGTGGGAGGGCCATCTCCGAGCAGTACTTC.